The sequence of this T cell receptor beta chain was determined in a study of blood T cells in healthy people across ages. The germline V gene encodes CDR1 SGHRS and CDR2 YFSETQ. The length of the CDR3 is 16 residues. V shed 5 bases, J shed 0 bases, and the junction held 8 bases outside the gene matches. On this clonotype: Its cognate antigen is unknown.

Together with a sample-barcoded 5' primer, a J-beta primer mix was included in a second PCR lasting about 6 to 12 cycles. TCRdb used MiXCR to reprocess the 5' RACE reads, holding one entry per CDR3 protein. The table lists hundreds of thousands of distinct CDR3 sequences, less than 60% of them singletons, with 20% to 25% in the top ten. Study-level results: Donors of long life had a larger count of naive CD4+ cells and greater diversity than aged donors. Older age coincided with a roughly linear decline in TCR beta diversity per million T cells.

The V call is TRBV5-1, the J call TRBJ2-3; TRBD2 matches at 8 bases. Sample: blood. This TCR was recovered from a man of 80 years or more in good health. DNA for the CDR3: TGCGCCAGCAGGCGGGAGGCGGGCGGCAGCACAGATACGCAGTATTTT. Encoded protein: CASRREAGGSTDTQYF.